The next 24 T cell receptor beta chains were all read from a single sample in a study of early T cells in non-severe SARS-CoV-2 infection. Via MiXCR, TCRdb re-called the 5' RACE reads, giving one row per CDR3 protein. The top ten clones hold under 9% of a sample with about 60,000 distinct CDR3 sequences, more than 15% of them seen once. The starting material was whole blood, obtained at baseline. The origin of the receptors is an adult who was a healthcare worker with PCR-confirmed SARS-CoV-2 infection or an uninfected control (not recorded which).

This chain connects TRBV5-4 to TRBJ1-1; D possibly corresponds to TRBD1 (5 bases). From germline, CDR1 is SGHNT and CDR2 YYREEE (reference sequence). The CDR3 has 14 amino acids. V was clipped by 1 base and J by 5 bases, with 12 bases between them. CDR3 residues: CASSLRGEGTEAFF. The CDR3 bases are TGTGCCAGCAGCTTGCGGGGAGAGGGGACTGAAGCTTTCTTT.

This clonotype was counted a single time. This chain connects TRBV10-3 to TRBJ2-7, with 8 bases that match TRBD2. CDR3 length equals 14 residues. The germline CDR1 and CDR2 sequences are ENHRY and SYGVKD. V was clipped by 4 bases and J by 3 bases; unmatched bases: 5. This CDR3 reads CAISVGTRDYEQYF. The CDR3 bases are TGTGCCATCAGTGTTGGGACTAGAGACTACGAGCAGTACTTC.

This clonotype was observed a few times. The rearrangement joins TRBV12-3 or TRBV12-4 to TRBJ1-1, with 7 nucleotides matching TRBD1. The CDR3 has 14 amino acids. V shed 3 bases and J 1 base; nucleotides not matched to a gene: 2. DNA of the CDR3: TGTGCCAGCAGTTTTGACAGGGCGAACACTGAAGCTTTCTTT. This sequence encodes CASSFDRANTEAFF.

This clonotype was seen at least ten times. The V gene is TRBV10-1, the J gene TRBJ1-1, with D tentatively TRBD1 (5 bases). Germline lookup yields CDR1 WNHNN and CDR2 SYGVQD (reference sequence). Deletions cut 7 bases from V and 6 bases from J, with 15 bases between. This CDR3 is built from 13 residues. The CDR3 DNA reads as TGCGCCAGCATGAGGGACCGTGGATCTGAAGCTTTCTTT. Its translation is CASMRDRGSEAFF.

This clonotype appeared a few times. The chain links TRBV10-3 to TRBJ2-2; 9 bases match TRBD2. Germline V gene lookup returns CDR1 ENHRY and CDR2 SYGVKD. The CDR3 sequence is 13 residues long. J was trimmed by 6 bases and V by 8 bases; bases with no gene match: 4. The CDR3 bases are TGTGCCATCCGGACTAGCGAGGCCGGGGAGCTGTTTTTT. Translation gives CAIRTSEAGELFF.

This clonotype was seen many times. The rearrangement links TRBV7-9 to TRBJ1-2, with no clear D. V was cut by 8 bases and J by 2 bases, with 15 bases left in between. The CDR3 sequence is 14 residues long. Per germline, CDR1 SEHNR and CDR2 FQNEAQ (reference sequence). CDR3 protein: CASVSHGPNYGYTF. CDR3 bases: TGTGCCAGCGTATCTCACGGACCCAACTATGGCTACACCTTC.

In this sample, this clonotype turned up a few times. The chain joins TRBV10-3 to TRBJ1-3, with 9 bases identical to TRBD1. V lost 9 bases to trimming and J lost 4 bases; unmatched junction nucleotides: 1. CDR1 is ENHRY and CDR2 is SYGVKD in the germline V gene. This CDR3 comprises 12 residues. CDR3 in DNA: TGTGCCATTGGACAGGGGGGAAACACCATATATTTT. Amino acid sequence: CAIGQGGNTIYF.

This clonotype occurred many times. The chain employs TRBV12-3 or TRBV12-4 and TRBJ1-6; tentative D call: TRBD1 (5 bases). The CDR3 loop spans 13 amino acids. Trimming stripped 6 bases from V and 4 bases from J, with 7 bases between. The CDR3 nucleotides read TGTGCCAGCAGCGGACAATATAATTCACCCCTCCACTTT. Translation: CASSGQYNSPLHF.

The rearrangement links TRBV6-6 to TRBJ2-7, with D possibly matching TRBD1 (6 bases). V was shortened by 5 bases and J by 5 bases, with 19 bases between the two germline ends. Germline-derived CDR1 and CDR2 are MNHNY and SVGAGI (reference sequence). This CDR3 has 15 residues. Here the CDR3 DNA reads TGTGCCAGCAGTCGCGTACTACAGGGTTCCCACGAGCAGTACTTC. Protein: CASSRVLQGSHEQYF.

V gene TRBV20-1 combines with J gene TRBJ1-1; D gene unclear. Trimming removed 2 bases from V and 0 bases from J, with 16 bases in between. This CDR3 region has 16 residues. Per the germline V gene, CDR1 is DFQATT and CDR2 is SNEGSKA (reference sequence). As DNA, the CDR3 is TGCAGTGCTAGACCCCTAAAAAAGGTTTTGAACACTGAAGCTTTCTTT. It translates to CSARPLKKVLNTEAFF.

V is TRBV5-4 and J is TRBJ1-5; D not resolved. The CDR3 loop spans 15 amino acids. V was cut by 1 base and J by 2 bases, with 10 bases left in between. In germline, CDR1 is SGHNT, CDR2 YYREEE (reference sequence). The CDR3 sequence: CASSLSPGGNQPQHF. In DNA, the CDR3 is TGTGCCAGCAGCTTGAGCCCAGGTGGCAATCAGCCCCAGCATTTT.

This clonotype is termed large. This CDR3 is CASSQEGHGDNEQFF. The CDR3 nucleotides read TGTGCCAGCAGCCAAGAAGGACATGGGGACAATGAGCAGTTCTTC. The rearrangement joins TRBV14 to TRBJ2-1; TRBD1 is a possible D gene (5 bases). Between the trimmed V and J ends, which lost 0 bases and 5 bases, there was a span of 11 bases. The CDR3 runs 15 residues. Germline CDR1 is SGHDN and CDR2 is FVKESK.

The V and J genes are TRBV11-2 and TRBJ2-3; 10 nucleotides match TRBD2. Germline trimming cut 2 bases from V and 2 bases from J; bases unmatched to any gene: 4. Germline CDR1 SGHAT, CDR2 FQNNGV. The CDR3 length is 16 residues. The CDR3 DNA is TGTGCCAGCAGCTTAAGACTAGCGGGTTACACAGATACGCAGTATTTT. This sequence encodes CASSLRLAGYTDTQYF.

This chain uses TRBV2 with TRBJ2-3; 11 nucleotides match TRBD1. V shed 6 bases, J shed 4 bases, and the junction held 6 bases outside the gene matches. The length of the CDR3 is 15 residues. Germline V lookup: CDR1 SNHLY, CDR2 FYNNEI. CDR3 DNA sequence: TGTGCCAGCAGAAAGGACAGGGGGCCATCAGATACGCAGTATTTT. Residues: CASRKDRGPSDTQYF.

The CDR3 loop is CATSSGTGGSDTQYF. The CDR3 region has the DNA TGTGCCACCAGCTCCGGGACAGGGGGCTCAGATACGCAGTATTTT. The V gene is TRBV15, the J gene TRBJ2-3; 12 nucleotides line up with TRBD1. CDR1 and CDR2 from the germline V gene are LNHNV and YYDKDF (reference sequence). There are 15 residues in the CDR3. Unmatched junction bases numbered 4, after V lost 5 bases and J lost 4 bases.

This clonotype was picked up a small number of times. This chain links TRBV7-9 with TRBJ1-1, with unresolved D. Trimming removed 5 bases from V and 5 bases from J, with 9 bases in between. The CDR3 totals 12 residues. CDR1 and CDR2 (germline): SEHNR, FQNEAQ (reference sequence). This chain's CDR3 is CASSQSVTEAFF. As DNA, the CDR3 is TGTGCCAGCAGCCAGAGCGTGACTGAAGCTTTCTTT. The whole variable domain, remainder taken from reference TRBV7-9 and TRBJ1-1, is DTGVSQNPRHKITKRGQNVTFRCDPISEHNRLYWYRQTLGQGPEFLTYFQNEAQLEKSRLLSDRFSAERPKGSFSTLEIQRTEQGDSAMYLCASSQSVTEAFFGQGTRLTVV.

Many counts were recorded for this clonotype. J is TRBJ2-2 and V is TRBV12-3 or TRBV12-4, with 8 bases identical to TRBD2. With 6 bases clipped from V and 6 bases from J, the junction kept 9 bases outside the gene matches. The CDR3 is made up of 15 amino acids. CDR3 in DNA: TGTGCCAGCAGGAAAAGCGGGAGAGAGGCCGGGGAGCTGTTTTTT. Translation: CASRKSGREAGELFF.

This clonotype was observed a few times. This chain joins TRBV7-9 and TRBJ2-5; tentatively, D is TRBD2 (6 bases). Per the germline V gene, CDR1 is SEHNR and CDR2 is FQNEAQ (reference sequence). This CDR3 is built from 14 residues. V lost 2 bases, J lost 1 base, and 8 bases lay in between. CDR3 amino acids: CASSLSAGQETQYF. The CDR3 nucleotides are TGTGCCAGCAGCTTATCAGCGGGCCAAGAGACCCAGTACTTC.

The V call is TRBV20-1, the J call TRBJ2-7; TRBD2 matches at 13 bases. CDR3 length: 14 residues. The germline gives CDR1 DFQATT, CDR2 SNEGSKA (reference sequence). V shed 6 bases and J 2 bases; nucleotides not matched to a gene: 4. CDR3 amino acids: CSAEGLAGTYEQYF. The CDR3 DNA sequence: TGCAGTGCAGAGGGACTAGCGGGAACCTACGAGCAGTACTTC.

This clonotype was seen once. V and J are TRBV27 and TRBJ1-5; weak D call: TRBD1 (6 bases). CDR1 and CDR2 (germline): MNHEY, SMNVEV (reference sequence). This CDR3 has 15 amino acids. V was clipped by 2 bases and J by 2 bases, with 10 bases between them. As DNA, the CDR3 is TGTGCCAGCAGTTTACGGGGGCAGGGCAATCAGCCCCAGCATTTT. Protein: CASSLRGQGNQPQHF.

This rearrangement joins TRBV10-1 to TRBJ1-5, with D unclear. Trimming removed 4 bases from V and 6 bases from J, with 4 bases in between. Germline V gene data show CDR1 as WNHNN and CDR2 as SYGVQD (reference sequence). This CDR3 comprises 11 residues. CDR3 residues: CASSGSQPQHF. The DNA for the CDR3 is TGCGCCAGCAGTGGAAGTCAGCCCCAGCATTTT.

V and J are TRBV28 and TRBJ1-5; maybe TRBD1 (5 bases). The germline V gene encodes CDR1 MDHEN and CDR2 SYDVKM. The CDR3 spans 14 residues. The V and J ends lost 4 bases and 3 bases respectively, with 10 bases between them. The CDR3 DNA follows: TGTGCCAGCAGTTCTCAGGGACTCAATCAGCCCCAGCATTTT. Amino acids: CASSSQGLNQPQHF. Full variable domain (rest looked up from reference TRBV28 and TRBJ1-5): DVKVTQSSRYLVKRTGEKVFLECVQDMDHENMFWYRQDPGLGLRLIYFSYDVKMKEKGDIPEGYSVSREKKERFSLILESASTNQTSMYLCASSSQGLNQPQHFGDGTRLSIL.

This clonotype was picked up a small number of times. The chain joins TRBV18 to TRBJ2-2; weak D call: TRBD2 (7 bases). Germline-derived CDR1 and CDR2 are KGHSH and LQKENI. The CDR3 sequence is 16 residues long. The V end lost 3 bases, the J end lost 0 bases, and 11 bases lay between the germline ends. The CDR3 spells CASSPSGGSNTGELFF. The CDR3 bases are TGTGCCAGCTCACCGTCGGGGGGCTCGAACACCGGGGAGCTGTTTTTT.

The chain combines TRBV7-9 with TRBJ1-1, with D hard to call. The CDR3 covers 11 residues. Germline CDR1 and CDR2: SEHNR and FQNEAQ (reference sequence). Between the trimmed V and J ends, which lost 10 bases and 0 bases, there was a span of 6 bases. CDR3 region: CATLMNTEAFF. In DNA form, the CDR3 reads TGTGCCACCCTAATGAACACTGAAGCTTTCTTT. The full variable domain, with the rest looked up from reference TRBV7-9 and TRBJ1-1, is DTGVSQNPRHKITKRGQNVTFRCDPISEHNRLYWYRQTLGQGPEFLTYFQNEAQLEKSRLLSDRFSAERPKGSFSTLEIQRTEQGDSAMYLCATLMNTEAFFGQGTRLTVV.